A selection of T cell receptor beta chains follows, all from one sample in a study of control samples from healthy donors and cancer patients. Produced via immunoSEQ multiplex PCR; TCRdb's table is partial and in-frame only. The sample has around 84,000 clones; 75% to 95% are singletons. Sequenced sample: blood. The source is a man younger than 45 in good health. Both conserved end residues are trimmed from each CDR3. Each record gives: V gene, D gene, J gene, clone size, CDR3 protein. A D gene is named only where the DNA matches it firmly. The size entry is marked missing in some rows and otherwise reads once, few, many or a size class.

>TRBV5-4|TRBD2|TRBJ2-7|.
ASSFTSGGAEEQY
>TRBV28|.|TRBJ1-5|.
ASTDRNQPQH
>TRBV4-1|.|TRBJ2-1|.
ASSQRNQDEQF
>TRBV24-1|.|TRBJ2-3|.
ATSGSGTELTDTQY
>TRBV6-5|.|TRBJ1-3|.
ASSSGDTIY
>TRBV10-3|TRBD1|TRBJ2-1|.
AISYGTGVGEQF
>TRBV9|.|TRBJ2-3|.
ASSVPLGGYTDTQY
>TRBV18|.|TRBJ1-5|.
ASSPGSAGNQPQH
>TRBV3-1/TRBV3-2|.|TRBJ1-1|.
ASSQDYATAGMNTEAF
>TRBV6-1|.|TRBJ1-1|.
ASSEAPELNTEAF
>TRBV28|.|TRBJ1-6|.
ASSLRDGKNSPLH
>TRBV19|TRBD1|TRBJ2-2|few
ASSTRDRRTGELF
>TRBV7-9|.|TRBJ2-1|.
ASSSGAPNEQF
>TRBV10-3|.|TRBJ2-5|.
AIKGTGFQETQY
>TRBV30|.|TRBJ1-1|.
AWSPRLGRNTEAF
>TRBV6-5|TRBD2|TRBJ2-1|.
ASSYIGGSLNQQF
>TRBV14|TRBD1|TRBJ2-7|.
ASSPEWGQGNYEQY
>TRBV28|TRBD1|TRBJ1-4|once
ASGRTGVRTNEKLF
>TRBV12-3/TRBV12-4|.|TRBJ2-1|.
ASSFGNEQF
>TRBV3-1/TRBV3-2|TRBD2|TRBJ2-1|.
ASSPLTGGPYNEQF
>TRBV18|TRBD1|TRBJ1-1|.
ASSHGQGPLPSTEAF
>TRBV5-1|TRBD1|TRBJ1-3|.
ASSLTGGFYSGNTIY
>TRBV11-2|.|TRBJ2-4|.
ASSRLSGEGKNIQY
>TRBV10-3|TRBD2|TRBJ2-7|.
AISESSGGSRYEQY